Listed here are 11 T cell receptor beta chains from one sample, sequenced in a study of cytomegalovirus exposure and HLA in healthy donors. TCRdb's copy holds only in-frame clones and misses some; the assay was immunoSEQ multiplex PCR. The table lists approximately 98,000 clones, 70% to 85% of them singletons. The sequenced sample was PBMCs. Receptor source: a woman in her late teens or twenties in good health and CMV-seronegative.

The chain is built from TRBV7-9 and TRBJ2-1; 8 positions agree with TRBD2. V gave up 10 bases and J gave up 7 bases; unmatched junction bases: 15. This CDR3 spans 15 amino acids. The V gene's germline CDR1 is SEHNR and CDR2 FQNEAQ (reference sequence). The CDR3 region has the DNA TGTGCCATTAGCGGGGACACGCTATTTGTGAATGAGCAGTTCTTC. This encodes CAISGDTLFVNEQFF. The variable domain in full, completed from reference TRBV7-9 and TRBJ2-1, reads DTGVSQNPRHKITKRGQNVTFRCDPISEHNRLYWYRQTLGQGPEFLTYFQNEAQLEKSRLLSDRFSAERPKGSFSTLEIQRTEQGDSAMYLCAISGDTLFVNEQFFGPGTRLTVL.

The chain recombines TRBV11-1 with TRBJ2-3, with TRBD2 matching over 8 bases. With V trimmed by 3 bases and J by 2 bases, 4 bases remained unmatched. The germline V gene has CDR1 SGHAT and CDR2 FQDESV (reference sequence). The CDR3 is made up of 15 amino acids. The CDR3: CASSLKRGHTDTQYF. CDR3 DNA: TGTGCCAGCAGCTTGAAGCGGGGGCACACAGATACGCAGTATTTT.

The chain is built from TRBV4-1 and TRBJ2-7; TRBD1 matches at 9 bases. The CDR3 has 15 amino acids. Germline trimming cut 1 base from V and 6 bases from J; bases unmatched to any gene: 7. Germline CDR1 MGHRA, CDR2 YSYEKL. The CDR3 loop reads CASSQAVDRGFEQYF. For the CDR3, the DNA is TGCGCCAGCAGCCAAGCTGTTGACAGGGGGTTCGAGCAGTACTTC.

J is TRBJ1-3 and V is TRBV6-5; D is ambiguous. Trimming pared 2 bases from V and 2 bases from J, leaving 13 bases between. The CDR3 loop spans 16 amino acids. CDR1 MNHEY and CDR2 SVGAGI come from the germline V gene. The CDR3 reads CASSYGRGSPGNTIYF. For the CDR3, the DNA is TGTGCCAGCAGTTACGGGAGAGGGTCCCCTGGAAACACCATATATTTT.

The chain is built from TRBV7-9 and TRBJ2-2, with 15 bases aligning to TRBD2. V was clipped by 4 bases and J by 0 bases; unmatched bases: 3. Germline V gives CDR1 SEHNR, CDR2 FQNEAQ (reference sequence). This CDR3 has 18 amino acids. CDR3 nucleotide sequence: TGTGCCAGCAGCTCGGGACTAGCGGGGGGATCGAACACCGGGGAGCTGTTTTTT. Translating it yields CASSSGLAGGSNTGELFF.

The chain's CDR3 is CASSEDLKQGRTEAFF. As DNA, the CDR3 is TGTGCCAGCAGCGAGGATCTTAAACAGGGTCGGACTGAAGCTTTCTTT. This chain joins TRBV9 and TRBJ1-1; a possible D gene is TRBD1 (6 bases). Trimming took 3 bases from V and 5 from J, leaving 20 bases between them. Germline CDR1 reads SGDLS; CDR2 reads YYNGEE. The CDR3 extends over 16 amino acids.

The chain's CDR3 is CASSVKGDTEAFF. DNA for the CDR3: TGTGCCAGCAGCGTAAAGGGGGACACTGAAGCTTTCTTT. The genes are TRBV9 and TRBJ1-1, with D perhaps matching TRBD1 (6 bases). This CDR3 region has 13 residues. The germline V gene encodes CDR1 SGDLS and CDR2 YYNGEE. Trimming removed 1 base from V and 3 bases from J, with 7 bases in between.

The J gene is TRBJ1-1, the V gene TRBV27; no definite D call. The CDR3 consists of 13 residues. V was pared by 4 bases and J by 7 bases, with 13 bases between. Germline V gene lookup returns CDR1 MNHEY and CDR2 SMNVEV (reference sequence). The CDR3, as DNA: TGTGCCAGCAGTTCCCCTTCCCGGGGTGAAGCTTTCTTT. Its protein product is CASSSPSRGEAFF.

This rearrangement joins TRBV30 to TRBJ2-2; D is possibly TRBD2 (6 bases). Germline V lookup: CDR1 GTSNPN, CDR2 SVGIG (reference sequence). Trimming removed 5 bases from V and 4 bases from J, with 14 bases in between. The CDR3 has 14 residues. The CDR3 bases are TGTGCCTGGGTTTGGGGGGTTGGCACCGGGGAGCTGTTTTTT. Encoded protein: CAWVWGVGTGELFF.

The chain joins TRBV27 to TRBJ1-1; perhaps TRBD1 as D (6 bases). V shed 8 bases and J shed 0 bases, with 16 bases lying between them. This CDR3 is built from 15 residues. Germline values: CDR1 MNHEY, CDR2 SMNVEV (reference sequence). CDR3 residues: CASSPPGHLNTEAFF. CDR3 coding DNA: TGTGCCAGCTCACCACCGGGACACTTGAACACTGAAGCTTTCTTT.

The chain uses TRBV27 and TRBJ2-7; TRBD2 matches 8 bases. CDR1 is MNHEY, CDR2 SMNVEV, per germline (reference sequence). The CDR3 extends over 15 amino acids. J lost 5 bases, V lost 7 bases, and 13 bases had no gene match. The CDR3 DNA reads TGTGCCAGCACTCCCCCGGGGGGGGCGGCCCACGAGCAGTACTTC. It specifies CASTPPGGAAHEQYF.